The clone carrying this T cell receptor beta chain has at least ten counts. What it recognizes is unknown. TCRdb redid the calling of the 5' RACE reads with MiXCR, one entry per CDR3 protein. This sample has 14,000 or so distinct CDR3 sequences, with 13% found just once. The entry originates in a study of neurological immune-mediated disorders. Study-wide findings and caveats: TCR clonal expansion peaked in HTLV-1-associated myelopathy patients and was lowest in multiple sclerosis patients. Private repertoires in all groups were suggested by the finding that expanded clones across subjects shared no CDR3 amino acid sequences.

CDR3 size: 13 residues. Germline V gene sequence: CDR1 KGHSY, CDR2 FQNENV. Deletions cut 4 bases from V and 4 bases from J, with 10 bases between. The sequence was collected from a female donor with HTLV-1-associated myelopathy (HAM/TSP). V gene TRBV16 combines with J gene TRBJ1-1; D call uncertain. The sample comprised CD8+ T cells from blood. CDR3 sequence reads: CASSRSWVTEAFF. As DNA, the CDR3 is TGTGCCAGCAGCCGCTCGTGGGTCACTGAAGCTTTCTTT.